The rows below give T cell receptor beta chains drawn from one sample of a study of vaccination effects on CD4 cells after COVID-19. The antigens these receptors bind are not known. Repertoires were generated with immunoSEQ multiplex PCR, while TCRdb's copy carries only in-frame clones and drops some. The table shows 40,000 to 50,000 clones, with around 70% occurring only once. Sample: CD4+ T cells from PBMCs cultured with a peptide pool, taken before COVID-19 vaccination. These receptor sequences come from a human donor who had a prior SARS-CoV-2 infection. Both conserved end residues are part of each CDR3. Fields, in order: J gene, V gene, D gene, clone size, CDR3 DNA, CDR3 protein. D genes are given only for firm matches. Clone sizes are given selectively: once, few, many, or a class where the clone is expanded.

J: TRBJ1-4; V: TRBV7-5; D: .; size: .; DNA: TGTGCCAGAAGCTTTGAGGTAACTAATGAAAAACTGTTTTTT; CDR3: CARSFEVTNEKLFF
J: TRBJ2-1; V: TRBV7-9; D: .; size: .; DNA: TGTGCCAGCAGCCCGTCGAGGGCCCGCTCCTACAATGAGCAGTTCTTC; CDR3: CASSPSRARSYNEQFF
J: TRBJ2-7; V: TRBV11-3; D: TRBD2; size: .; DNA: TGTGCCAGCAGCTACGGACTAGCGGGACTTTACGAGCAGTACTTC; CDR3: CASSYGLAGLYEQYF
J: TRBJ1-4; V: TRBV27; D: TRBD1; size: few; DNA: TGTGCCAGCAGTTTAAAAGCGACAGGGTGGGAAAAACTGTTTTTT; CDR3: CASSLKATGWEKLFF
J: TRBJ1-2; V: TRBV4-2; D: TRBD1; size: .; DNA: TGTGCCAGCAGCCAAGCATGGGGACAGACTAACTATGGCTACACCTTC; CDR3: CASSQAWGQTNYGYTF
J: TRBJ1-2; V: TRBV20-1; D: .; size: few; DNA: TGCAGGGGATCCGACAGAAATGGCTACACCTTC; CDR3: CRGSDRNGYTF
J: TRBJ1-1; V: TRBV11-2; D: .; size: few; DNA: TGTGCCAGCAGCGTACAGACGAACACTGAAGCTTTCTTT; CDR3: CASSVQTNTEAFF
J: TRBJ2-1; V: TRBV9; D: TRBD2; size: .; DNA: TGTGCCAGCAGCGCCTACCGTACTAGCGGAGCCTACAATGAGCAGTTCTTC; CDR3: CASSAYRTSGAYNEQFF
J: TRBJ2-7; V: TRBV21-1; D: .; size: .; DNA: TGTGCCAGCAGCGAACGGACAGGGGGTGTCTACGAGCAGTACTTC; CDR3: CASSERTGGVYEQYF
J: TRBJ2-5; V: TRBV5-1; D: .; size: once; DNA: TGCGCCAGCAGCCTGACGGGGTTTGAGACCCAGTACTTC; CDR3: CASSLTGFETQYF
J: TRBJ2-1; V: TRBV5-6; D: .; size: once; DNA: TGTGCCAGCACTGAACAGGGTGAGCAGTTCTTC; CDR3: CASTEQGEQFF
J: TRBJ1-3; V: TRBV6-5; D: .; size: .; DNA: TGTGCCAGCAGCACCAGGGGCTTCTCTGGAAACACCATATATTTT; CDR3: CASSTRGFSGNTIYF
J: TRBJ1-1; V: TRBV5-1; D: TRBD1; size: once; DNA: TGCGCCAGCAGCTTGGTACAGGGGGCGGGCACTGAAGCTTTCTTT; CDR3: CASSLVQGAGTEAFF
J: TRBJ2-5; V: TRBV7-7; D: .; size: .; DNA: TGTGCTAGCAGCCGAAGGGGAGAGACCCAGTACTTC; CDR3: CASSRRGETQYF
J: TRBJ2-1; V: TRBV21-1; D: .; size: .; DNA: TGTGCCAGCAGCAAACTGGGAGCGGGCCAACGTTACAATGAGCAGTTCTTC; CDR3: CASSKLGAGQRYNEQFF
J: TRBJ1-5; V: TRBV12-3/TRBV12-4; D: .; size: .; DNA: TGTGCCAGCAGTTTAGGTCAGCCCCAGCATTTT; CDR3: CASSLGQPQHF
J: TRBJ2-1; V: TRBV5-4; D: TRBD2; size: few; DNA: TGTGCCAGCAGCTCTCGGGGCGGGAGTGGCGATGAGCAGTTCTTC; CDR3: CASSSRGGSGDEQFF
J: TRBJ2-5; V: TRBV2; D: TRBD2; size: .; DNA: TGTGCCAGCAGACTAGCGGAGACCCAGTACTTC; CDR3: CASRLAETQYF
J: TRBJ2-1; V: TRBV24-1; D: TRBD2; size: .; DNA: TGTGCCACCAGTGACCAGGGACTAGCGGGAAACAATGAGCAGTTCTTC; CDR3: CATSDQGLAGNNEQFF
J: TRBJ2-7; V: TRBV2; D: .; size: .; DNA: TGTGCCAGCAGTGAAGTAGTATCGCGGGATTTCAAGGGGAACGAGCAGTACTTC; CDR3: CASSEVVSRDFKGNEQYF
J: TRBJ1-1; V: TRBV7-9; D: .; size: few; DNA: TGTGCCAGCAGCTTAACCGGGACGAACACTGAAGCTTTCTTT; CDR3: CASSLTGTNTEAFF
J: TRBJ2-6; V: TRBV3-1/TRBV3-2; D: .; size: .; DNA: TGTGCCAGCAGCCAGAGGGGGGCATTCGTCCTGACTTTC; CDR3: CASSQRGAFVLTF
J: TRBJ1-2; V: TRBV19; D: .; size: .; DNA: TGTGCCAGTAGCCCAGCAGGGTTACGGGGATCCGACTATGGCTACACCTTC; CDR3: CASSPAGLRGSDYGYTF
J: TRBJ1-6; V: TRBV27; D: TRBD1; size: few; DNA: TGTGCCAGCAGTTTATTTTCAGGGGGGGGGAATTCACCCCTCCACTTT; CDR3: CASSLFSGGGNSPLHF
J: TRBJ2-3; V: TRBV7-2; D: .; size: .; DNA: TGTGCCAGCAGCTTATTGTGGGGTAGCACAGATACGCAGTATTTT; CDR3: CASSLLWGSTDTQYF
J: TRBJ1-1; V: TRBV9; D: .; size: few; DNA: TGTGCCAGCAGCGTATCCCCCAGTCACACTGAAGCTTTCTTT; CDR3: CASSVSPSHTEAFF
J: TRBJ2-7; V: TRBV28; D: .; size: .; DNA: TGTGCCAGCAGTTCCTCACCCCTATTCTACGAGCAGTACTTC; CDR3: CASSSSPLFYEQYF
J: TRBJ1-2; V: TRBV4-3; D: .; size: .; DNA: TGCGCCAGCAGCCAAGAAAGGACTTATGGCTACACCTTC; CDR3: CASSQERTYGYTF
J: TRBJ1-2; V: TRBV6-5; D: TRBD1; size: .; DNA: TGTGCCAGCAGTTCGACGGGGGACAGGGTCGGCTACACCTTC; CDR3: CASSSTGDRVGYTF
J: TRBJ1-1; V: TRBV7-9; D: .; size: few; DNA: TGTGCCAGCAGCCGGGCGGGGGACACTGAAGCTTTCTTT; CDR3: CASSRAGDTEAFF
J: TRBJ2-7; V: TRBV7-8; D: TRBD2; size: .; DNA: TGTGCCAGCAGCTTACGCGGGAGGCCCTACGAGCAGTACTTC; CDR3: CASSLRGRPYEQYF
J: TRBJ2-2; V: TRBV18; D: .; size: .; DNA: TGTGCCAGCTCACAAATGACAGGGGAGCTGTTTTTT; CDR3: CASSQMTGELFF
J: TRBJ2-7; V: TRBV19; D: TRBD1; size: .; DNA: TGTGCCAGTAGTATAGGCGCAGGGGGCGAGCAGTACTTC; CDR3: CASSIGAGGEQYF
J: TRBJ1-2; V: TRBV27; D: .; size: .; DNA: TGTGCCAGCAGTCAACAGCGAGGGACACACCGTTATGGCTACACCTTC; CDR3: CASSQQRGTHRYGYTF
J: TRBJ1-1; V: TRBV5-6; D: TRBD1; size: .; DNA: TGTGCCAGCACCTCGGACAGGGCAACTGAAGCTTTCTTT; CDR3: CASTSDRATEAFF
J: TRBJ2-7; V: TRBV7-3; D: TRBD1; size: .; DNA: TGTGCCAGCAGCCCGACGGGACAGCTTAGCGAGCAGTACTTC; CDR3: CASSPTGQLSEQYF
J: TRBJ2-7; V: TRBV24-1; D: TRBD1; size: .; DNA: TGTGCCACCAGTGACACACCGTCTCCGGACAGGGGATCCTACGAGCAGTACTTC; CDR3: CATSDTPSPDRGSYEQYF
J: TRBJ1-6; V: TRBV7-3; D: .; size: .; DNA: TGTGCCAGCAGCTTAAGGGGAGCCTGGTCTTCACCCCTCCACTTT; CDR3: CASSLRGAWSSPLHF
J: TRBJ2-7; V: TRBV11-3; D: TRBD1; size: few; DNA: TGTGCCAGCAGCTTAGGCCCCTCAGGGGGCAGTGCGGGCGAGCAGTACTTC; CDR3: CASSLGPSGGSAGEQYF
J: TRBJ1-4; V: TRBV25-1; D: .; size: .; DNA: TGTGCCAGCAGTGAATTTGTCGGGAGGGCCGCTAATGAAAAACTGTTTTTT; CDR3: CASSEFVGRAANEKLFF
J: TRBJ2-2; V: TRBV10-2; D: .; size: .; DNA: TGCGCCAGCAGTGACCATATCTTGTTCACCGGGGAGCTGTTTTTT; CDR3: CASSDHILFTGELFF
J: TRBJ2-2; V: TRBV5-1; D: TRBD1; size: few; DNA: TGCGCCAGCAGAGGGGCCGGGACAGTGAACACCGGGGAGCTGTTTTTT; CDR3: CASRGAGTVNTGELFF
J: TRBJ1-1; V: TRBV5-1; D: .; size: few; DNA: TGCGCCAGCAGCTTGGGACAGATGAACACTGAAGCTTTCTTT; CDR3: CASSLGQMNTEAFF
J: TRBJ2-1; V: TRBV27; D: TRBD2; size: .; DNA: TGTGCCAGCAGTTTATTAACTAGCGGGTTCATGGGTGAGCAGTTCTTC; CDR3: CASSLLTSGFMGEQFF
J: TRBJ1-5; V: TRBV11-3; D: .; size: .; DNA: TGTGCCAGCAGCGCGAGCGTAACCCAGCCCCAGCATTTT; CDR3: CASSASVTQPQHF
J: TRBJ1-1; V: TRBV5-1; D: .; size: .; DNA: TGCGCCAGCAGCTTGGACCCGAACACTGAAGCTTTCTTT; CDR3: CASSLDPNTEAFF
J: TRBJ1-2; V: TRBV6-5; D: .; size: .; DNA: TGTGCCAGCAGTTACTCCCCTTACCTCGGTGGCTATGGCTACACCTTC; CDR3: CASSYSPYLGGYGYTF